These T cell receptor beta chains were read from a single sample in a study of CD8 T cells in Susac syndrome. TCRdb analysed the immunoSEQ multiplex PCR reads with MiXCR anew, one entry per CDR3 protein. The table includes around 200,000 distinct CDR3 sequences, more than 85% detected once. The sequenced sample consisted of CD4+ T cells from PBMCs. The receptors originated from a human donor with multiple sclerosis. CDR3s include the opening cysteine and the closing phenylalanine or tryptophan. The D gene is left open where the match is weak. Clone size is shown for a subset of rows, as once, few, many or a class of expanded clone.

V: TRBV30; length: 13; size: .; J: TRBJ1-1; D: TRBD1; CDR3: CAWSRDRVTEAFF; DNA: TGTGCCTGGAGTAGGGACAGGGTAACTGAAGCTTTCTTT
V: TRBV27; length: 18; size: .; J: TRBJ2-6; D: .; CDR3: CASSLSAGGYTGANVLTF; DNA: TGTGCCAGCAGTTTATCGGCAGGGGGGTACACCGGGGCCAACGTCCTGACTTTC
V: TRBV4-1; length: 14; size: .; J: TRBJ2-3; D: .; CDR3: CASSQGNSGAAQYF; DNA: TGCGCCAGCAGCCAAGGGAACTCCGGAGCGGCGCAGTATTTT
V: TRBV9; length: 15; size: .; J: TRBJ2-7; D: .; CDR3: CASSVVGNEPSEQYF; DNA: TGTGCCAGCAGCGTAGTAGGTAACGAACCTTCCGAGCAGTACTTC
V: TRBV29-1; length: 13; size: .; J: TRBJ1-1; D: TRBD1; CDR3: CSETGGPGTEAFF; DNA: TGCAGCGAGACAGGGGGCCCTGGGACTGAAGCTTTCTTT
V: TRBV10-3; length: 15; size: .; J: TRBJ2-3; D: .; CDR3: CAISRGTPSTDTQYF; DNA: TGTGCCATCTCCCGTGGGACCCCTAGCACAGATACGCAGTATTTT
V: TRBV30; length: 12; size: .; J: TRBJ1-6; D: .; CDR3: CAWSERNSPLHF; DNA: TGTGCCTGGAGTGAACGGAATTCACCCCTCCACTTT
V: TRBV12-3/TRBV12-4; length: 14; size: once; J: TRBJ1-2; D: .; CDR3: CASSGGTRVYGYTF; DNA: TGTGCCAGCAGTGGCGGGACCAGGGTGTACGGCTACACCTTC
V: TRBV4-1; length: 16; size: once; J: TRBJ2-3; D: TRBD2; CDR3: CASSPWTSRDTDTQYF; DNA: TGCGCCAGCAGCCCGTGGACTAGCCGCGACACAGATACGCAGTATTTT
V: TRBV29-1; length: 14; size: .; J: TRBJ1-1; D: .; CDR3: CSVEIQGRDTEAFF; DNA: TGCAGCGTTGAAATTCAGGGCCGAGACACTGAAGCTTTCTTT
V: TRBV10-3; length: 11; size: .; J: TRBJ2-5; D: .; CDR3: CAISESETQYF; DNA: TGTGCCATCAGTGAGTCTGAGACCCAGTACTTC
V: TRBV6-1; length: 11; size: .; J: TRBJ2-5; D: .; CDR3: CASTRKETQYF; DNA: TGTGCCAGCACCCGCAAAGAGACCCAGTACTTC
V: TRBV30; length: 13; size: .; J: TRBJ1-1; D: TRBD1; CDR3: CAWWDRGRTEAFF; DNA: TGTGCCTGGTGGGACAGGGGGAGAACTGAAGCTTTCTTT
V: TRBV27; length: 13; size: .; J: TRBJ1-1; D: .; CDR3: CASSLLQSTEAFF; DNA: TGTGCCAGCAGTTTACTCCAGTCCACTGAAGCTTTCTTT
V: TRBV29-1; length: 14; size: .; J: TRBJ2-5; D: TRBD2; CDR3: CSVGSSGGAQTQYF; DNA: TGCAGCGTTGGGTCCAGCGGGGGGGCCCAGACCCAGTACTTC
V: TRBV20-1; length: 11; size: once; J: TRBJ2-3; D: TRBD2; CDR3: CSAGLADTQYF; DNA: TGCAGTGCTGGACTAGCAGATACGCAGTATTTT
V: TRBV29-1; length: 13; size: .; J: TRBJ1-1; D: .; CDR3: CSVVRGVGTEAFF; DNA: TGCAGCGTTGTACGAGGAGTAGGAACTGAAGCTTTCTTT
V: TRBV2; length: 15; size: .; J: TRBJ2-2; D: TRBD2; CDR3: CASTGGGGTTGELFF; DNA: TGTGCCAGCACCGGAGGCGGGGGGACCACCGGGGAGCTGTTTTTT
V: TRBV3-1; length: 13; size: .; J: TRBJ1-2; D: TRBD1; CDR3: CASSQARGYGYTF; DNA: TGTGCCAGCAGCCAAGCCAGGGGGTATGGCTACACCTTC
V: TRBV12-3/TRBV12-4; length: 13; size: .; J: TRBJ2-7; D: TRBD2; CDR3: CASSLRGGPRQYF; DNA: TGTGCCAGCAGTTTACGCGGGGGGCCCAGGCAGTACTTC
V: TRBV3-1; length: 12; size: .; J: TRBJ2-2; D: .; CDR3: CASSQQRGELFF; DNA: TGTGCCAGCAGCCAACAGAGGGGGGAGCTGTTTTTT
V: TRBV15; length: 13; size: .; J: TRBJ1-5; D: .; CDR3: CATSRSRDQPQHF; DNA: TGTGCCACCAGCAGGTCTAGAGATCAGCCCCAGCATTTT
V: TRBV7-3; length: 13; size: .; J: TRBJ1-1; D: TRBD1; CDR3: CASSSGTGHEAFF; DNA: TGTGCCAGCAGCTCCGGGACAGGCCATGAAGCTTTCTTT
V: TRBV4-2; length: 14; size: .; J: TRBJ1-1; D: .; CDR3: CASSQDSWSTEAFF; DNA: TGTGCCAGCAGCCAAGACAGTTGGAGCACTGAAGCTTTCTTT
V: TRBV20-1; length: 15; size: .; J: TRBJ1-2; D: .; CDR3: CSASDTGTNNYGYTF; DNA: TGCAGTGCTAGTGACACCGGGACAAACAACTATGGCTACACCTTC